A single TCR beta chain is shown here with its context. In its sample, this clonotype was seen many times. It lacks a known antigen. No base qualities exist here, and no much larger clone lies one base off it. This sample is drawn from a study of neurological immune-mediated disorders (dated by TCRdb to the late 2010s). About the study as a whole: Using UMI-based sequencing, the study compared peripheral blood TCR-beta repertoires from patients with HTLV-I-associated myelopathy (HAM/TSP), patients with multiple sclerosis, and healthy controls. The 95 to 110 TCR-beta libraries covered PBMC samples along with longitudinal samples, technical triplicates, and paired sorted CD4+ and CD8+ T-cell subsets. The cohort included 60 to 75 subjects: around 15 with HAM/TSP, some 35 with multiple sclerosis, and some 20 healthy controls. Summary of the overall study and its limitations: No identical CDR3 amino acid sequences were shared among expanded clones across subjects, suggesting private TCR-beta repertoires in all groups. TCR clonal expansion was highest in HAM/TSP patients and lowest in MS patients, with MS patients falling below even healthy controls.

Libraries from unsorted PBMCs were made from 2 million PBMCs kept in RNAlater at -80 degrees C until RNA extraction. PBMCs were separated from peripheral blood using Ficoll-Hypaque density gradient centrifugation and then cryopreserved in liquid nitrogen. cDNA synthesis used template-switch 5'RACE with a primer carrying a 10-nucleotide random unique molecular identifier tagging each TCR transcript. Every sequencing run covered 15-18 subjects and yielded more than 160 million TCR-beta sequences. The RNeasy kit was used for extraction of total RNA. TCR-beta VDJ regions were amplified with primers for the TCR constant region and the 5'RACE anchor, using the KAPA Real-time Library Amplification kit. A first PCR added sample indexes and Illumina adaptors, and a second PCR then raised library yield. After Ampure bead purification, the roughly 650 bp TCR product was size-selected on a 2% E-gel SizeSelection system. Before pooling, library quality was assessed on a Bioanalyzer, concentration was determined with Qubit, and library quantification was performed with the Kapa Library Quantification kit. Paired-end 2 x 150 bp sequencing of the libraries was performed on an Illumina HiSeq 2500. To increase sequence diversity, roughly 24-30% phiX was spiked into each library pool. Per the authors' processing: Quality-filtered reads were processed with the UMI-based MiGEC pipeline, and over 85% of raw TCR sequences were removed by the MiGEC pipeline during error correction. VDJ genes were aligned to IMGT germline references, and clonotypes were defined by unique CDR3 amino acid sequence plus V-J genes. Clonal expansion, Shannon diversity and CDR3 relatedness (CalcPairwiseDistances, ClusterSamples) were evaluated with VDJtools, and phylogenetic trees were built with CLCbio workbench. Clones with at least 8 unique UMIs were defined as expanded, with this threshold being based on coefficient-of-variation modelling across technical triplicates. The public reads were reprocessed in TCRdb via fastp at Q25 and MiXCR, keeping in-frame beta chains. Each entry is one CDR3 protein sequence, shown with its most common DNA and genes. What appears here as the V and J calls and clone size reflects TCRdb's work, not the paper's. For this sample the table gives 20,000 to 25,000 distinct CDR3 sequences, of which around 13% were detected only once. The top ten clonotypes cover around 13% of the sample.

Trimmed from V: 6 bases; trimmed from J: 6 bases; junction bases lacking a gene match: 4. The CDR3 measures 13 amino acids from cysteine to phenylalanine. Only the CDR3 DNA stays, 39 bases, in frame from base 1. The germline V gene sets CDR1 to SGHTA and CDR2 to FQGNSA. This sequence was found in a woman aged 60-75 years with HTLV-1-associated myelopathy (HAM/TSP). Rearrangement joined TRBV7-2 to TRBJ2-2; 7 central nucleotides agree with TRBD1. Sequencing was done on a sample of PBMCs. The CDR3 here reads CASRPGTAGELFF. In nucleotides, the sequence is TGTGCCAGCAGACCCGGGACAGCCGGGGAGCTGTTTTTT.